This TCR beta chain was captured in a study of cytomegalovirus exposure and HLA in healthy donors. Study-wide points: Reported results showed that the classifier diagnosed cytomegalovirus status with high specificity and sensitivity.

The donors belonged to the 120-subject validation cohort, separate from the approximately 670-subject first cohort. Of note for this clone: The antigen remains undetermined.

V gave up 4 bases and J gave up 2 bases; unmatched junction bases: 6. Germline V gene data show CDR1 as SGHRS and CDR2 as YFSETQ. This CDR3 is built from 15 residues. Profiled with immunoSEQ multiplex PCR; TCRdb holds only in-frame clones, not every one. There are about 110,000 clones in the sample; roughly 90% occur only once, and about 2% lies in the top ten. What was sequenced was PBMCs. This chain joins TRBV5-1 and TRBJ2-1; 7 bases map to TRBD2. The receptor's source is a woman under 30 in good health and CMV-seronegative. This chain's CDR3 is CASSARLAAYNEQFF. The CDR3, as DNA: TGCGCCAGCAGCGCACGACTAGCTGCCTACAATGAGCAGTTCTTC.